These 5 T cell receptor beta chains share one sample of origin, sequenced in a study of T-cell memory formation after mild COVID-19. TCRdb passed the 5' RACE reads through MiXCR, listing each CDR3 protein once. Here the sample spans about 350,000 distinct CDR3 sequences, 12% to 15% being singletons. The sample consisted of PBMCs or a T cell subset sorted from them (not recorded which). These receptors came from a man aged 18 to 29 who had mild COVID-19 (a few samples of this study predate the infection). Cell type and time point are not known.

The rearrangement joins TRBV28 to TRBJ2-7; tentative D call: TRBD2 (6 bases). Looked up from germline, CDR1 is MDHEN and CDR2 is SYDVKM. V lost 7 bases to trimming and J lost 3 bases, with 13 bases between them. This CDR3 has 13 residues. In nucleotides, the CDR3 is TGTGCCAGCACCCCGTTGGGGGGCTACGAGCAGTACGTC. Protein: CASTPLGGYEQYV.

CDR3: CASSPPSAADTQYF. In DNA form, the CDR3 reads TGTGCCAGCAGCCCTCCTTCAGCCGCAGATACGCAGTATTTT. The gene calls are TRBV4-2 and TRBJ2-3; D unresolved. Between the trimmed V and J ends, which lost 4 bases and 4 bases, there was a span of 12 bases. Germline assignment: CDR1 LGHNA and CDR2 YNFKEQ. This CDR3 has 14 residues.

A few counts support this clonotype. V is TRBV28 and J is TRBJ1-5; D call uncertain. The CDR3 covers 13 residues. The germline CDR1 and CDR2 sequences are MDHEN and SYDVKM. The V gene lost 5 bases and the J gene lost 4 bases, with 9 bases spanning the gap. DNA for the CDR3: TGTGCCAGCAGTCCCCAGTTGAATCAGCCCCAGCATTTT. Protein: CASSPQLNQPQHF. The full variable domain, its missing parts supplied by reference TRBV28 and TRBJ1-5, is DVKVTQSSRYLVKRTGEKVFLECVQDMDHENMFWYRQDPGLGLRLIYFSYDVKMKEKGDIPEGYSVSREKKERFSLILESASTNQTSMYLCASSPQLNQPQHFGDGTRLSIL.

This clonotype was picked up a small number of times. The rearrangement links TRBV12-3 or TRBV12-4 to TRBJ1-5, with D maybe TRBD1 (5 bases). The V gene lost 5 bases and the J gene lost 5 bases, with 10 bases spanning the gap. The CDR3 spans 13 residues. The CDR3 DNA is TGTGCCAGCAGTCCGCAGGGTTATCAGCCCCAGCATTTT. Translated: CASSPQGYQPQHF.

This clonotype came up a few times. V gene TRBV7-2 combines with J gene TRBJ2-1; D may be TRBD1 (6 bases). Germline V gene lookup returns CDR1 SGHTA and CDR2 FQGNSA. CDR3 length: 15 residues. V was pared by 1 base and J by 5 bases, with 12 bases between. The CDR3 loop is CASSLVAQGHNEQFF. The CDR3 bases are TGTGCCAGCAGCTTAGTTGCACAGGGCCACAATGAGCAGTTCTTC.